The 9 T cell receptor beta chains given below trace back to one sample, sequenced in a study of T-cell reconstitution after alpha-beta-depleted transplantation in children. The TCRbeta library was prepared with unique molecular identifiers. TCRdb processed the PCR reads anew with MiXCR; each CDR3 protein has one entry. Here the sample spans 550,000 to 800,000 distinct CDR3 sequences, roughly 14% being singletons. Source: PBMCs, taken before TCRalphabeta/CD19-depleted stem cell transplant. The receptors were sampled from a girl aged 2-10 years with congenital amegakaryocytic thrombocytopenia, due to receive a stem cell transplant.

The chain recombines TRBV15 with TRBJ1-5, with D possibly matching TRBD1 (5 bases). V was cut by 1 base and J by 5 bases, with 12 bases left in between. Germline CDR1 LNHNV, CDR2 YYDKDF (reference sequence). The CDR3 has 15 amino acids. The CDR3 loop is CATSRVGRADQPQHF. DNA for the CDR3: TGTGCCACCAGCAGAGTTGGCAGGGCGGATCAGCCCCAGCATTTT.

This clonotype was recorded many times. The gene calls are TRBV5-6 and TRBJ1-1; no clear D gene. V lost 5 bases and J 1 base, leaving 9 bases between the germline ends. The germline gives CDR1 SGHDT, CDR2 YYEEEE. The CDR3 is made up of 13 amino acids. CDR3: CASRKTGNTEAFF. The CDR3 region has the DNA TGTGCCAGCAGAAAAACGGGGAACACTGAAGCTTTCTTT. The complete variable domain, with remaining parts taken from reference TRBV5-6 and TRBJ1-1, reads DAGVTQSPTHLIKTRGQQVTLRCSPKSGHDTVSWYQQALGQGPQFIFQYYEEEERQRGNFPDRFSGHQFPNYSSELNVNALLLGDSALYLCASRKTGNTEAFFGQGTRLTVV.

This clonotype was seen only a few times. V usage is TRBV7-9 and J usage is TRBJ2-2; D may be TRBD2 (5 bases). V was trimmed by 8 bases and J by 3 bases, leaving 10 bases between them. Germline V gene data show CDR1 as SEHNR and CDR2 as FQNEAQ (reference sequence). The CDR3 is 13 amino acids. The DNA for the CDR3 is TGTGCCAGCGGCTACGGGGACACCGGGGAGCTGTTTTTT. Its translation: CASGYGDTGELFF.

A few counts support this clonotype. The chain is built from TRBV12-3 or TRBV12-4 and TRBJ2-7; D call uncertain. The V and J ends lost 6 bases and 6 bases respectively, with 9 bases between them. The CDR3 spans 11 residues. In nucleotides, the CDR3 is TGTGCCAGCAGGGAGTCCGGCGAGCAGTACTTC. Translating gives CASRESGEQYF.

The chain links TRBV2 to TRBJ1-5; tentative D call: TRBD1 (6 bases). Trimming pared 1 base from V and 0 bases from J, leaving 16 bases between. Looked up from germline, CDR1 is SNHLY and CDR2 is FYNNEI. The CDR3 runs 18 residues. This CDR3 is CASSEDIDRTVSNQPQHF. CDR3 nucleotides: TGTGCCAGCAGTGAAGACATCGACAGGACAGTTAGCAATCAGCCCCAGCATTTT.

This clonotype appeared many times. The chain joins TRBV9 to TRBJ2-3, with 13 bases that match TRBD2. The J segment lost 5 bases and the V segment lost 3 bases, leaving 6 bases of the junction unmatched. The CDR3 covers 16 residues. Germline V lookup: CDR1 SGDLS, CDR2 YYNGEE. The CDR3 sequence is CASSGGLAGVEDTQYF. CDR3 coding DNA: TGTGCCAGCAGCGGAGGACTAGCGGGAGTGGAAGATACGCAGTATTTT. The complete variable domain, with remaining parts taken from reference TRBV9 and TRBJ2-3, reads DSGVTQTPKHLITATGQRVTLRCSPRSGDLSVYWYQQSLDQGLQFLIQYYNGEERAKGNILERFSAQQFPDLHSELNLSSLELGDSALYFCASSGGLAGVEDTQYFGPGTRLTVL.

The V and J genes are TRBV3-1 and TRBJ2-3, with TRBD2 as a possible D gene (6 bases). The length of the CDR3 is 14 residues. Trimming shortened V by 4 bases and J by 6 bases, and 14 bases separated the two germline ends. Germline lookup yields CDR1 LGHDT and CDR2 YNNKEL (reference sequence). Here the CDR3 reads CASSRLVSADTQYF. CDR3 DNA sequence: TGTGCCAGCAGCCGACTAGTTTCGGCGGATACGCAGTATTTT.

This clonotype has a handful of counts. This chain joins TRBV7-3 and TRBJ2-3, with TRBD2 identical over 9 bases. Germline V gives CDR1 SGHTA, CDR2 FQGTGA. V gave up 3 bases and J gave up 4 bases; unmatched junction bases: 2. This CDR3 is 14 amino acids long. The CDR3 coding sequence is TGTGCCAGCAGCTTCGGCGGGAGGGCAGATACGCAGTATTTT. Protein sequence: CASSFGGRADTQYF.

This clonotype was picked up a small number of times. This chain uses TRBV18 with TRBJ2-3; 15 nucleotides align to TRBD2. The germline CDR1 and CDR2 sequences are KGHSH and LQKENI. After removal of 1 base from V and 5 bases from J, the junction contained 1 base not matched to a gene. The CDR3 extends over 16 amino acids. This chain's CDR3 is CASSPLGLAGGDTQYF. Written as DNA, the CDR3 is TGTGCCAGCTCACCACTGGGACTAGCGGGAGGAGATACGCAGTATTTT.